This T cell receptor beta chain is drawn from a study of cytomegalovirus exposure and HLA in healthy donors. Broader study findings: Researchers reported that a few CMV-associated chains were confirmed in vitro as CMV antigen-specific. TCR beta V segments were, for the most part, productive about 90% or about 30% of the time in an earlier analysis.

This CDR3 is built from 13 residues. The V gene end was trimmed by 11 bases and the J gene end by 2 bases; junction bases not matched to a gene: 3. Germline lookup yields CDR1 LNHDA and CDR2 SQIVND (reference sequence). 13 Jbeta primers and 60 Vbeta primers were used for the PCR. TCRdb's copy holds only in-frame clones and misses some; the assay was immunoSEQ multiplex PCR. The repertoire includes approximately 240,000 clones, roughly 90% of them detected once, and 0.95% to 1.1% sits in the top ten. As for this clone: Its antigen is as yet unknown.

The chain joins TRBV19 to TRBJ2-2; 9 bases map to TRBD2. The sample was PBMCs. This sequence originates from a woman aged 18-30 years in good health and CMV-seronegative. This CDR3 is CAQRGVNTGELFF. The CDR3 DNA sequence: TGTGCCCAGCGGGGGGTTAACACCGGGGAGCTGTTTTTT.